These T cell receptor beta chains were read from a single sample in a study of long-term antiretroviral therapy in people with HIV. TCRdb keeps only in-frame clones here, not all; method: immunoSEQ multiplex PCR. The data show roughly 20,000 clones, with around 80% seen just once and more than 9% held by the top ten. Material: unsorted PBMCs, obtained 4.1 years after starting antiretroviral therapy. These receptors were taken from a middle-aged woman with HIV. Both conserved end residues are part of each CDR3. A D gene is named only where the DNA matches it firmly. The size entry is marked missing in some rows and otherwise reads once, few, many or a size class.

j_gene: TRBJ1-1
len: 15
d_gene: -
v_gene: TRBV5-1
abundance: -
CDR3aa: CASSSYGYEDTEAFF
CDR3nt: TGCGCCAGCAGCTCCTATGGTTACGAGGACACTGAAGCTTTCTTT

j_gene: TRBJ1-1
len: 14
d_gene: -
v_gene: TRBV7-9
abundance: -
CDR3aa: CASSPGGQDPEAFF
CDR3nt: TGTGCCAGCAGCCCGGGGGGGCAAGATCCTGAAGCTTTCTTT

j_gene: TRBJ2-2
len: 13
d_gene: -
v_gene: TRBV9
abundance: few
CDR3aa: CASSRPNTGELFF
CDR3nt: TGTGCCAGCAGCCGCCCCAACACCGGGGAGCTGTTTTTT

j_gene: TRBJ1-4
len: 15
d_gene: -
v_gene: TRBV28
abundance: -
CDR3aa: CASSLWAATNEKLFF
CDR3nt: TGTGCCAGCAGTCTCTGGGCAGCAACTAATGAAAAACTGTTTTTT

j_gene: TRBJ2-1
len: 14
d_gene: -
v_gene: TRBV6-5
abundance: -
CDR3aa: CASSFPGDHNEQFF
CDR3nt: TGTGCCAGCAGTTTTCCCGGGGACCACAATGAGCAGTTCTTC

j_gene: TRBJ2-3
len: 13
d_gene: -
v_gene: TRBV2
abundance: -
CDR3aa: CASIGGTAGTQYF
CDR3nt: TGTGCCAGCATAGGGGGGACTGCCGGCACGCAGTATTTT

j_gene: TRBJ1-2
len: 13
d_gene: -
v_gene: TRBV27
abundance: few
CDR3aa: CATFSLSGYGYTF
CDR3nt: TGTGCCACCTTCAGCCTTTCGGGGTATGGCTACACCTTC

j_gene: TRBJ2-7
len: 15
d_gene: -
v_gene: TRBV14
abundance: -
CDR3aa: CASSVGPGSSYEQYF
CDR3nt: TGTGCCAGCAGCGTCGGACCAGGGAGCTCCTACGAGCAGTACTTC

j_gene: TRBJ1-2
len: 18
d_gene: TRBD1
v_gene: TRBV10-3
abundance: -
CDR3aa: CAISFGPGTGTSNYGYTF
CDR3nt: TGTGCCATCAGTTTCGGCCCTGGGACAGGGACTTCTAACTATGGCTACACCTTC

j_gene: TRBJ2-7
len: 13
d_gene: -
v_gene: TRBV11-2
abundance: -
CDR3aa: CASSLDYGTEQYF
CDR3nt: TGTGCCAGCAGCTTAGATTACGGGACCGAGCAGTACTTC

j_gene: TRBJ2-1
len: 14
d_gene: TRBD1
v_gene: TRBV4-2
abundance: -
CDR3aa: CASRTGKSYNEQFF
CDR3nt: TGTGCCAGCAGGACAGGGAAGTCCTACAATGAGCAGTTCTTC

j_gene: TRBJ1-1
len: 13
d_gene: -
v_gene: TRBV6-5
abundance: -
CDR3aa: CASSYSSNTEAFF
CDR3nt: TGTGCCAGCAGTTACTCCTCCAACACTGAAGCTTTCTTT

j_gene: TRBJ2-1
len: 18
d_gene: -
v_gene: TRBV5-1
abundance: -
CDR3aa: CASSLGLSFTSSYNEQFF
CDR3nt: TGCGCCAGCAGCTTGGGACTATCATTTACGAGCTCCTACAATGAGCAGTTCTTC

j_gene: TRBJ2-7
len: 13
d_gene: -
v_gene: TRBV6-6
abundance: -
CDR3aa: CASSRDNSYEQYF
CDR3nt: TGTGCCAGCAGTCGGGACAACTCCTACGAGCAGTACTTC

j_gene: TRBJ1-1
len: 17
d_gene: -
v_gene: TRBV15
abundance: few
CDR3aa: CATSRDPGRRMNTEAFF
CDR3nt: TGTGCCACCAGCAGAGATCCTGGACGAAGGATGAACACTGAAGCTTTCTTT

j_gene: TRBJ2-7
len: 15
d_gene: -
v_gene: TRBV27
abundance: -
CDR3aa: CASSLWSGSPYEQYF
CDR3nt: TGTGCCAGCAGTTTATGGTCCGGGTCCCCCTACGAGCAGTACTTC

j_gene: TRBJ1-5
len: 13
d_gene: -
v_gene: TRBV6-1
abundance: -
CDR3aa: CASSEGGKQPQHF
CDR3nt: TGTGCCAGCAGTGAAGGGGGCAAACAGCCCCAGCATTTT

j_gene: TRBJ1-2
len: 13
d_gene: TRBD1
v_gene: TRBV11-2
abundance: few
CDR3aa: CASSQDRLSGYTF
CDR3nt: TGTGCCAGCAGCCAGGACAGGTTGTCTGGCTACACCTTC

j_gene: TRBJ1-1
len: 12
d_gene: -
v_gene: TRBV7-9
abundance: few
CDR3aa: CASSLGETEAFF
CDR3nt: TGTGCCAGCAGCCTCGGGGAGACTGAAGCTTTCTTT

j_gene: TRBJ2-3
len: 14
d_gene: -
v_gene: TRBV11-2
abundance: -
CDR3aa: CASSLQANTDTQYF
CDR3nt: TGTGCCAGCAGCTTACAGGCGAACACAGATACGCAGTATTTT

j_gene: TRBJ2-2
len: 12
d_gene: -
v_gene: TRBV19
abundance: -
CDR3aa: CAGPGTPGELFF
CDR3nt: TGTGCCGGACCGGGGACACCCGGGGAGCTGTTTTTT

j_gene: TRBJ2-5
len: 14
d_gene: -
v_gene: TRBV9
abundance: few
CDR3aa: CASSVGAGPRTQYF
CDR3nt: TGTGCCAGCAGCGTAGGGGCAGGACCACGGACCCAGTACTTC

j_gene: TRBJ2-1
len: 18
d_gene: -
v_gene: TRBV13
abundance: -
CDR3aa: CASSPPRERQGGYNEQFF
CDR3nt: TGTGCCAGCAGCCCCCCCCGCGAAAGACAGGGAGGCTACAATGAGCAGTTCTTC

j_gene: TRBJ1-1
len: 14
d_gene: -
v_gene: TRBV30
abundance: -
CDR3aa: CAWSPPGIRTEAFF
CDR3nt: TGTGCCTGGAGTCCTCCGGGGATTCGGACTGAAGCTTTCTTT

j_gene: TRBJ2-1
len: 13
d_gene: -
v_gene: TRBV29-1
abundance: -
CDR3aa: CSGSESSYNEQFF
CDR3nt: TGCAGCGGGAGCGAGAGCTCCTACAATGAGCAGTTCTTC

j_gene: TRBJ2-4
len: 12
d_gene: -
v_gene: TRBV29-1
abundance: -
CDR3aa: CSVQPDGNIQYF
CDR3nt: TGCAGCGTGCAACCCGACGGAAACATTCAGTACTTC

j_gene: TRBJ1-1
len: 14
d_gene: -
v_gene: TRBV30
abundance: -
CDR3aa: CAWSNRGGNTEAFF
CDR3nt: TGTGCCTGGAGTAACAGAGGTGGGAACACTGAAGCTTTCTTT

j_gene: TRBJ1-1
len: 14
d_gene: -
v_gene: TRBV6-1
abundance: -
CDR3aa: CASPKVQMNTEAFF
CDR3nt: TGTGCCAGCCCGAAAGTACAGATGAACACTGAAGCTTTCTTT

j_gene: TRBJ1-1
len: 12
d_gene: -
v_gene: TRBV6-6
abundance: -
CDR3aa: CASSAGNTEAFF
CDR3nt: TGTGCCAGCTCGGCCGGCAACACTGAAGCTTTCTTT

j_gene: TRBJ1-5
len: 15
d_gene: TRBD1
v_gene: TRBV6-6
abundance: -
CDR3aa: CASSSSGTGGGPQHF
CDR3nt: TGTGCCAGCAGTTCCTCCGGGACAGGGGGGGGGCCCCAGCATTTT

j_gene: TRBJ2-1
len: 16
d_gene: TRBD1
v_gene: TRBV5-1
abundance: -
CDR3aa: CASSPLGTGEINEQFF
CDR3nt: TGCGCCAGCAGCCCACTAGGGACAGGGGAGATCAATGAGCAGTTCTTC

j_gene: TRBJ2-7
len: 14
d_gene: -
v_gene: TRBV5-6
abundance: -
CDR3aa: CASSWEQGPYEQYF
CDR3nt: TGTGCCAGCAGCTGGGAACAGGGTCCCTACGAGCAGTACTTC

j_gene: TRBJ1-6
len: 13
d_gene: -
v_gene: TRBV7-8
abundance: -
CDR3aa: CASSPTWDSPLHF
CDR3nt: TGTGCCAGCAGCCCAACCTGGGATTCACCCCTCCACTTT

j_gene: TRBJ2-1
len: 13
d_gene: TRBD1
v_gene: TRBV18
abundance: -
CDR3aa: CASSTDRRNEQFF
CDR3nt: TGTGCCAGCTCTACGGACAGGAGGAATGAGCAGTTCTTC

j_gene: TRBJ2-2
len: 15
d_gene: -
v_gene: TRBV30
abundance: few
CDR3aa: CAWGPFGGRAGELFF
CDR3nt: TGTGCCTGGGGTCCGTTTGGGGGACGGGCCGGGGAGCTGTTTTTT

j_gene: TRBJ2-2
len: 15
d_gene: -
v_gene: TRBV28
abundance: -
CDR3aa: CASMSPGPGTGELFF
CDR3nt: TGTGCCAGCATGAGCCCGGGCCCTGGGACCGGGGAGCTGTTTTTT

j_gene: TRBJ2-5
len: 16
d_gene: TRBD1
v_gene: TRBV7-6
abundance: once
CDR3aa: CASSLPPRTGKETQYF
CDR3nt: TGTGCCAGCAGCTTACCCCCCCGGACAGGGAAGGAGACCCAGTACTTC

j_gene: TRBJ1-1
len: 15
d_gene: -
v_gene: TRBV5-1
abundance: -
CDR3aa: CASSLTVGGETEAFF
CDR3nt: TGCGCCAGCAGTCTCACCGTAGGGGGAGAGACTGAAGCTTTCTTT

j_gene: TRBJ1-6
len: 14
d_gene: -
v_gene: TRBV9
abundance: -
CDR3aa: CASSVEYRDSPLHF
CDR3nt: TGTGCCAGCAGCGTAGAGTACAGGGATTCACCCCTCCACTTT

j_gene: TRBJ2-7
len: 13
d_gene: TRBD1
v_gene: TRBV19
abundance: -
CDR3aa: CASRGQISDEQYF
CDR3nt: TGTGCCAGTAGGGGACAGATCTCTGACGAGCAGTACTTC

j_gene: TRBJ2-5
len: 16
d_gene: TRBD2
v_gene: TRBV19
abundance: -
CDR3aa: CASSPSSGGRQETQYF
CDR3nt: TGTGCCAGTAGCCCTTCTAGCGGGGGGCGGCAAGAGACCCAGTACTTC

j_gene: TRBJ2-3
len: 14
d_gene: -
v_gene: TRBV4-1
abundance: few
CDR3aa: CASSQDIITDTQYF
CDR3nt: TGCGCCAGCAGCCAAGATATAATCACAGATACGCAGTATTTT

j_gene: TRBJ2-3
len: 17
d_gene: TRBD2
v_gene: TRBV4-1
abundance: -
CDR3aa: CASRSRGAGGFTDTQYF
CDR3nt: TGCGCCAGCAGATCCCGTGGGGCGGGAGGGTTCACAGATACGCAGTATTTT

j_gene: TRBJ2-7
len: 17
d_gene: -
v_gene: TRBV10-1
abundance: few
CDR3aa: CASSESGLRDTAYEQYF
CDR3nt: TGCGCCAGCAGTGAGTCGGGACTACGGGACACCGCCTACGAGCAGTACTTC

j_gene: TRBJ2-1
len: 11
d_gene: -
v_gene: TRBV19
abundance: -
CDR3aa: CASSGANEQFF
CDR3nt: TGTGCCAGTAGCGGTGCCAATGAGCAGTTCTTC

j_gene: TRBJ1-4
len: 15
d_gene: TRBD1
v_gene: TRBV7-2
abundance: -
CDR3aa: CASSLVGTGDEKLFF
CDR3nt: TGTGCCAGCAGCTTAGTGGGGACAGGGGATGAAAAACTGTTTTTT

j_gene: TRBJ1-5
len: 13
d_gene: -
v_gene: TRBV12-5
abundance: -
CDR3aa: CASGFDGDQPQHF
CDR3nt: TGTGCTAGTGGATTTGACGGGGATCAGCCCCAGCATTTT

j_gene: TRBJ2-3
len: 15
d_gene: -
v_gene: TRBV10-3
abundance: -
CDR3aa: CAISEAGAGTDTQYF
CDR3nt: TGTGCCATCAGTGAGGCGGGGGCAGGGACAGATACGCAGTATTTT

j_gene: TRBJ1-1
len: 13
d_gene: -
v_gene: TRBV29-1
abundance: -
CDR3aa: CSVKEGGNTEAFF
CDR3nt: TGCAGCGTTAAAGAGGGTGGGAACACTGAAGCTTTCTTT

j_gene: TRBJ2-3
len: 15
d_gene: -
v_gene: TRBV6-1
abundance: -
CDR3aa: CASSDRGRRTDTQYF
CDR3nt: TGTGCCAGCAGTGATCGGGGTCGAAGAACAGATACGCAGTATTTT

j_gene: TRBJ2-7
len: 13
d_gene: -
v_gene: TRBV11-3
abundance: once
CDR3aa: CASSFLRVGEQYF
CDR3nt: TGTGCCAGCAGCTTCCTGAGGGTAGGCGAGCAGTACTTC

j_gene: TRBJ1-1
len: 16
d_gene: TRBD1
v_gene: TRBV5-4
abundance: few
CDR3aa: CASSLARTGLNTEAFF
CDR3nt: TGTGCCAGCAGCTTGGCAAGGACAGGGTTGAACACTGAAGCTTTCTTT

j_gene: TRBJ2-5
len: 13
d_gene: -
v_gene: TRBV5-6
abundance: -
CDR3aa: CASSLGGQETQYF
CDR3nt: TGTGCCAGCAGCTTGGGAGGGCAAGAGACCCAGTACTTC

j_gene: TRBJ2-1
len: 15
d_gene: -
v_gene: TRBV15
abundance: -
CDR3aa: CATSRDITGGGEQFF
CDR3nt: TGTGCCACCAGCAGAGATATTACGGGGGGCGGTGAGCAGTTCTTC

j_gene: TRBJ2-1
len: 12
d_gene: -
v_gene: TRBV29-1
abundance: few
CDR3aa: CSVAKTPNEQFF
CDR3nt: TGCAGCGTTGCCAAGACCCCCAATGAGCAGTTCTTC